This T cell receptor beta chain originates from a study of blood T cells in healthy people across ages. Using a J-beta primer mix together with a sample-barcoded 5' primer, a second PCR was run for about 7 to 12 cycles. From each sample, at least 2.5 million paired-end reads containing CDR3 were obtained. TCRdb processed the 5' RACE reads anew with MiXCR; each CDR3 protein has one entry. The data contain 800,000 or so distinct CDR3 sequences, 20% to 25% of them seen just once; the ten biggest clones take up approximately 3.7%. Germline trimming cut 3 bases from V and 3 bases from J; bases unmatched to any gene: 5. Germline V lookup: CDR1 DFQATT, CDR2 SNEGSKA (reference sequence). The CDR3 runs 14 residues. The sample also formed part of further work on T cells of mothers and their children. That work states: Versus unrelated pairs, overlap was slightly higher in related mother-child pairs, without reaching significance.

Sequenced material: blood. J is TRBJ2-1 and V is TRBV20-1; 7 bases are shared with TRBD1. This clonotype was sampled from a boy aged 5-17 years in good health. The CDR3: CSASIGTDYNEQFF. In nucleotides, the CDR3 is TGCAGTGCTAGTATCGGGACAGACTACAATGAGCAGTTCTTC.